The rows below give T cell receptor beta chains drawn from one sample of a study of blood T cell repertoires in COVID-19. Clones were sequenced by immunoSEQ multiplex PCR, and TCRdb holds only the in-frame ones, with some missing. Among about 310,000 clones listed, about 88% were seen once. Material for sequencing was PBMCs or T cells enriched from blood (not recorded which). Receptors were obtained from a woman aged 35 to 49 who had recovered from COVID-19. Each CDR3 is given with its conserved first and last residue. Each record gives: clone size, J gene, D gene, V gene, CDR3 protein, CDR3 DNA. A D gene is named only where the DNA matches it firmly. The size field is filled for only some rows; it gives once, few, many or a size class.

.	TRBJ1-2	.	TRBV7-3	CASSPWVGSYGYTF	TGTGCCAGCAGCCCTTGGGTTGGGAGCTATGGCTACACCTTC
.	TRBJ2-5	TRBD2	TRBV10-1	CASSELGLVGETQYF	TGCGCCAGCAGTGAGCTAGGACTAGTGGGGGAGACCCAGTACTTC
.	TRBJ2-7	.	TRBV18	CASSTTRYEQYF	TGTGCCAGCTCAACGACTAGATACGAGCAGTACTTC
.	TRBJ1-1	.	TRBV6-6	CASSYTSGDTEAFF	TGTGCCAGCAGTTACACCTCAGGGGACACTGAAGCTTTCTTT
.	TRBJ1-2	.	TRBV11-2	CASSPGHNYGYTF	TGTGCCAGCAGCCCGGGTCATAACTATGGCTACACCTTC
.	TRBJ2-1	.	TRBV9	CASSVSRLEYSEQFF	TGTGCCAGCAGCGTAAGTCGACTAGAGTACAGTGAGCAGTTCTTC
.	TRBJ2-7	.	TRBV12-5	CASGLWLAPSEQYF	TGTGCTAGTGGTTTGTGGCTAGCTCCCTCCGAGCAGTACTTC
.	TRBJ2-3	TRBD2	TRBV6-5	CASSFIAGGETDTQYF	TGTGCCAGCAGTTTCATAGCGGGAGGGGAGACAGATACGCAGTATTTT
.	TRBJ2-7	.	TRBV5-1	CASSIKGQKEYF	TGCGCCAGCAGCATCAAAGGACAGAAGGAATACTTC
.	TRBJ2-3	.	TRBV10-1	CASRRTAHQYF	TGCGCCAGCCGCCGGACAGCCCACCAGTATTTT
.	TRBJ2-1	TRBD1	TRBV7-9	CASSATGAYNEQFF	TGTGCCAGCAGCGCGACAGGGGCCTACAATGAGCAGTTCTTC
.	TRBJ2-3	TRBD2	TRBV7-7	CASSRGLAGEGITDTQYF	TGTGCTAGCAGCCGCGGACTAGCGGGAGAGGGTATCACAGATACGCAGTATTTT
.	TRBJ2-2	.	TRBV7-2	CASSFRAAELFF	TGTGCCAGCAGCTTCAGGGCTGCGGAGCTGTTTTTT
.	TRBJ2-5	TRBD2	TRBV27	CASSSASGTQGTQYF	TGTGCCAGCAGTTCCGCTAGCGGGACCCAAGGGACCCAGTACTTC
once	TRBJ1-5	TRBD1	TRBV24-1	CATSEPGQGNQPQHF	TGTGCCACCAGTGAACCGGGACAGGGTAATCAGCCCCAGCATTTT
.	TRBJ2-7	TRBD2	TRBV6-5	CASSYGGGSLYEQYF	TGTGCCAGCAGTTACGGGGGAGGGTCGTTATACGAGCAGTACTTC
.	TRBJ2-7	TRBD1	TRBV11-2	CASSLGQGQAYEQYF	TGTGCCAGCAGCTTGGGACAGGGGCAGGCCTACGAGCAGTACTTC
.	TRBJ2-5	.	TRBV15	CATSRDLRETQYF	TGTGCCACCAGCAGAGATCTTCGAGAGACCCAGTACTTC